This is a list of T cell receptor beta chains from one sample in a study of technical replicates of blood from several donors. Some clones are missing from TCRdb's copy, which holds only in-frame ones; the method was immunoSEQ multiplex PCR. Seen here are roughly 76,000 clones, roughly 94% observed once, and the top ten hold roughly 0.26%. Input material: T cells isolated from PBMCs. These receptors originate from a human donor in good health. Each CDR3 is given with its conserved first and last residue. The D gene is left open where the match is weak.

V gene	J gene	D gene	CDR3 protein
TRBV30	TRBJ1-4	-	CAWTNRATNEKLFF
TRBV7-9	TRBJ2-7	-	CASSLPISETKTAYQQYF
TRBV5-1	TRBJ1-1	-	CASSLAVGHTEAFF
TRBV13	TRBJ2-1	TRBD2	CASSSLYDRGLAENNEQFF
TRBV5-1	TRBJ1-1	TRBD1	CASSLRQGTTNTEAFF
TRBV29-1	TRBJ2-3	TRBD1	CSARPWRQGSTDTQYF
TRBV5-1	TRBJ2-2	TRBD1	CASSMTGQGRGGELFF
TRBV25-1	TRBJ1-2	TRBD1	CASSPGGYGYTF
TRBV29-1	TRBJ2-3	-	CSVDVLQGTDTQYF
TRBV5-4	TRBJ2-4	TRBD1	CASSLRDSQLAKNIQYF
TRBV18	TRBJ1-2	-	CASSPDSRPSYGYTF
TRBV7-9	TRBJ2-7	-	CASSKTVSYEQYF
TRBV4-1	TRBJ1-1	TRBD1	CASGPKTGATEAFF
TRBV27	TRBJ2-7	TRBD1	CASSSWDSVSYEQYF
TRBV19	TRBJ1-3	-	CASRAQRSGNTIYF
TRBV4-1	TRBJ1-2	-	CASSQDRGATYGYTF
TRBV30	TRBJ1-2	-	CAWSVLLSNYGYTF
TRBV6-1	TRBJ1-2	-	CASTQREGVNYGYTF
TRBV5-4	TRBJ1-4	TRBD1	CASSSFIGGQGNEKLFF
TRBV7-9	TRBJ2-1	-	CASSWGLNEQFF
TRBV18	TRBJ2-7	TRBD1	CASSTGQGAYEQYF
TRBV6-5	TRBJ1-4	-	CASSRGGNEKLFF
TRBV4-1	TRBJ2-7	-	CASSQGSSYEQYF
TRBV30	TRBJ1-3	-	CAWRTDLGNTIYF
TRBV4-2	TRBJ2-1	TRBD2	CASSQDLGGGAYNEQFF
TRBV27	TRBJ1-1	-	CASGRGERDTEAFF
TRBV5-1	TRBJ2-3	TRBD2	CASSIAGQSTDTQYF
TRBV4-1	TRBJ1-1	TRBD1	CASSQRTGATEAFF
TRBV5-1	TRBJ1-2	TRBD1	CASSFDRGGSGYTF
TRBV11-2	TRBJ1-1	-	CASSLNTGNTEAFF
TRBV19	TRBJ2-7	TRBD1	CASSRGTGLYEQYF
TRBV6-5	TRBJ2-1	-	CASSYSSGIPLNEQFF
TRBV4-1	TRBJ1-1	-	CASSLPTVMNTEAFF
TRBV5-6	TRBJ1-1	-	CASSLVSRNTEAFF
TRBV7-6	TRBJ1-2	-	CASSLEAGLSNYGYTF
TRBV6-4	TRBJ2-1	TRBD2	CASSDIGTSGRSSYNEQFF
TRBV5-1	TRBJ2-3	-	CASSLATSTDTQYF
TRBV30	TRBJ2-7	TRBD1	CAWSVRDRSYEQYF
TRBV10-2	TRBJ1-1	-	CASSVNRNTEAFF
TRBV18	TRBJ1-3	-	CASSPGTLSGNTIYF
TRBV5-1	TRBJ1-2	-	CASSSRLTGNYGYTF
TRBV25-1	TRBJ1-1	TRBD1	CASSVLLGQGENTEAFF
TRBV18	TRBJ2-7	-	CASSPADIAPYEQYF
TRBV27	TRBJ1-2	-	CASSLTGRGYTF
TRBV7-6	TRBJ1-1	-	CASSLGGPNTEAFF
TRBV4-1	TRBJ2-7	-	CASSPTVGVTYEQYF
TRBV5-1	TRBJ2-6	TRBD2	CASSLPGGESANVLTF
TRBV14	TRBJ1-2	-	CASSRGANYGYTF